This TCR beta chain was identified in a study of blood T cell repertoires in COVID-19. Background on the study: Acute and convalescent COVID-19 samples came from the United States, Italy and Spain.

Source study methods: By means of reference gene primer amplification, nucleated cell counts were estimated. Generated by immunoSEQ multiplex PCR, the TCRdb table keeps only in-frame clones and is missing some. The V and J calls and clone size are taken from that table; D and trimming were inferred from the DNA. The table includes some 120,000 clones, approximately 85% detected once. This clone has a single count. Germline V gives CDR1 MNHEY, CDR2 SVGEGT. Trimming cost V 5 bases and J 10 bases, with 14 bases left between them. The CDR3 runs to 12 residues. This chain links TRBV6-2 or TRBV6-3 with TRBJ1-1; no clear D gene. The TCR sequence derives from a human donor in a cohort sampled during active COVID-19. What was sequenced was peripheral blood. CDR3 loop: CASSDTTGRAFF. The CDR3 DNA follows: TGTGCCAGCAGTGATACTACGGGTCGAGCTTTCTTT.